The rows below give T cell receptor beta chains drawn from one sample of a study of brain T cells in children with intractable seizures. The repertoire was sequenced with immunoSEQ multiplex PCR; TCRdb's copy has only in-frame clones and lacks some. Among about 340,000 clones, over 90% were seen once, and the ten largest hold about 5.8%. The source was peripheral blood, collected roughly 5 months after surgery. The receptors derive from a boy under three years old with tuberous sclerosis and intractable seizures. Both conserved end residues are trimmed from each CDR3. D genes are given only for firm matches.

J gene | V gene | D gene | CDR3 length | CDR3 protein
TRBJ2-7 | TRBV5-6 | . | 14 | ASSFGGFGLNYEQY
TRBJ2-7 | TRBV5-1 | . | 13 | ASSLGTLVTYEQY
TRBJ1-2 | TRBV10-3 | . | 9 | ATGQNYGYT
TRBJ1-1 | TRBV6-5 | . | 11 | ASRKGENTEAF
TRBJ2-7 | TRBV10-1 | . | 12 | ASSESGPPAEQY
TRBJ2-1 | TRBV7-3 | TRBD2 | 13 | ASSQAPSGYNEQF
TRBJ2-5 | TRBV7-9 | . | 10 | ASSPVLETQY
TRBJ1-1 | TRBV7-2 | . | 13 | ASSLVVSKNTEAF
TRBJ1-1 | TRBV28 | . | 12 | ASSGGQVGTEAF
TRBJ2-1 | TRBV30 | . | 9 | AWSGLDEQF
TRBJ1-1 | TRBV5-6 | TRBD1 | 10 | ASSQGDTEAF
TRBJ1-2 | TRBV5-6 | . | 9 | ASSLQGGYT
TRBJ2-7 | TRBV7-3 | . | 11 | ASSPLPGWEQY
TRBJ1-5 | TRBV12-5 | TRBD1 | 12 | ASVTGDGNQPQH
TRBJ2-3 | TRBV7-8 | . | 13 | ASSARRTHTDTQY
TRBJ1-1 | TRBV25-1 | . | 11 | ASSEWGGTEAF
TRBJ2-5 | TRBV7-9 | . | 12 | ASSPGYSPEAQY
TRBJ2-7 | TRBV19 | TRBD1 | 13 | ASSITGTGDYEQY
TRBJ1-4 | TRBV3-1/TRBV3-2 | . | 13 | ASSQDILTDEKLF
TRBJ2-3 | TRBV6-5 | TRBD1 | 14 | ASSFPGQGGTDTQY
TRBJ2-1 | TRBV6-5 | TRBD1 | 13 | ASSLRGRMYNEQF
TRBJ1-5 | TRBV18 | . | 12 | ASSPDRGNQPQH
TRBJ2-5 | TRBV3-1/TRBV3-2 | . | 9 | ASSQGKTQY
TRBJ1-5 | TRBV7-3 | . | 13 | ASSLSGEYGQPQH
TRBJ2-7 | TRBV30 | TRBD2 | 12 | AWRGSGGSYEQY
TRBJ2-1 | TRBV5-1 | TRBD2 | 13 | ASRILAGESNEQF
TRBJ2-7 | TRBV11-2 | . | 12 | ASSLNFGSYEQY
TRBJ2-1 | TRBV7-2 | TRBD2 | 12 | ASSLSGRVNEQF
TRBJ2-2 | TRBV25-1 | TRBD2 | 13 | ASSEGTSGRGELF
TRBJ1-5 | TRBV15 | . | 13 | ATSRGDGHYQPQH
TRBJ2-7 | TRBV27 | . | 13 | ASSLGGIRPYEQY
TRBJ2-1 | TRBV24-1 | . | 11 | ATSEGTGVGQF
TRBJ2-7 | TRBV6-1 | TRBD2 | 13 | ASSHSGAQAYEQY
TRBJ2-7 | TRBV7-2 | TRBD2 | 14 | ASSSALGTSVYEQY
TRBJ2-3 | TRBV7-3 | TRBD2 | 16 | ASSRLAGGLRSTDTQY
TRBJ2-1 | TRBV5-3 | TRBD2 | 13 | ANSKRGLAPNEQF
TRBJ2-3 | TRBV7-3 | TRBD2 | 16 | ASSFGTSGRARTDTQY
TRBJ2-1 | TRBV30 | . | 13 | AWSEVASSYNEQF
TRBJ2-7 | TRBV5-6 | TRBD1 | 13 | ASSLQGAFSYEQY
TRBJ1-1 | TRBV6-5 | . | 12 | ASSPPGLNTEAF
TRBJ1-4 | TRBV6-2/TRBV6-3 | TRBD1 | 13 | ASSYDRGSYEKLF
TRBJ1-1 | TRBV18 | TRBD1 | 14 | ASSPGQGALGTEAF
TRBJ2-2 | TRBV19 | . | 10 | ASTADTGELF
TRBJ2-3 | TRBV4-1 | TRBD2 | 14 | ASSQVLAGGLDTQY
TRBJ2-1 | TRBV19 | . | 13 | ASSVQGLSYNEQF
TRBJ1-4 | TRBV5-5 | TRBD1 | 13 | ASSLDRTTNEKLF
TRBJ1-1 | TRBV30 | TRBD1 | 12 | AWDSQGAGTEAF
TRBJ2-2 | TRBV6-5 | . | 12 | ASRRRENTGELF
TRBJ2-2 | TRBV5-1 | TRBD2 | 14 | ASSSAGGGATGELF
TRBJ2-1 | TRBV12-3/TRBV12-4 | . | 11 | ASSFPSTGEQF
TRBJ1-2 | TRBV10-3 | . | 13 | AISPGHFTNYGYT
TRBJ2-1 | TRBV3-1/TRBV3-2 | TRBD1 | 16 | ASSQRVPGQGAYNEQF